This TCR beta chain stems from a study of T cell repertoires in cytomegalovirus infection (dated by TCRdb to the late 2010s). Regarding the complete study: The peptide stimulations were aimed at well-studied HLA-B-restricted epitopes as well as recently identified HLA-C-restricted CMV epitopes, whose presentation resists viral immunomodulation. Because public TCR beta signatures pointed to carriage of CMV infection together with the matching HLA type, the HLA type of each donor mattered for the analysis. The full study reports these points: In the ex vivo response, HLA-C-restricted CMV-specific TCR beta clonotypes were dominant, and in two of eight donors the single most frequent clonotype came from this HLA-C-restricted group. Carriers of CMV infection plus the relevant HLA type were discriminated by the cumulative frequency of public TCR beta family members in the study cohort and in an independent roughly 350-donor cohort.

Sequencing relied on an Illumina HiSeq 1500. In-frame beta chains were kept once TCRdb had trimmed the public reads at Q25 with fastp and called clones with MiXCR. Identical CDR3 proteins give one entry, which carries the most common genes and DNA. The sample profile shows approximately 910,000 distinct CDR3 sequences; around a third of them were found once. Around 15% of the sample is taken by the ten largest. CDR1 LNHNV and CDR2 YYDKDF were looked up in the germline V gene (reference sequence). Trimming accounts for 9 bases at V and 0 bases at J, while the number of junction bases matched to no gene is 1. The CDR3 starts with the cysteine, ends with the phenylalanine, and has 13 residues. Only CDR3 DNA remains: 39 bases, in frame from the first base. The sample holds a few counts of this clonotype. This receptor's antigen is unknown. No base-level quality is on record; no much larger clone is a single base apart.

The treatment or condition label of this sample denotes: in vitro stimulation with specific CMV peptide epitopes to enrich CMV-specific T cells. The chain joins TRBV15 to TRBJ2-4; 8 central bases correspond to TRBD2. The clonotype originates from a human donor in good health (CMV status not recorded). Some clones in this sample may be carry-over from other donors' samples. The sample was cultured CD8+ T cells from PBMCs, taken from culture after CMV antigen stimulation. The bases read TGTGCCACAGCGGGGGTAGCCAAAAACATTCAGTACTTC. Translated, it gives CATAGVAKNIQYF.